The present T cell receptor beta chain was sequenced within a study of siplizumab effects on memory and regulatory T cells. The ends were cut back, 2 bases at V and 6 bases at J, with 4 bases in the middle. Germline CDR1 reads SGHDN; CDR2 reads FVKESK. This CDR3 has 12 amino acids. The sample holds one count of this clone. This table comes from immunoSEQ multiplex PCR, and its TCRdb copy is limited to in-frame clones, with some not included. This sample has tens of thousands of clones, with approximately 95% found just once. The chain uses TRBV14 and TRBJ2-2; D is ambiguous. The sequence came from a human donor in good health. Sequencing used CD8+ T cells sorted from blood. Here the CDR3 DNA reads TGTGCCAGCAGCCAACATCCCGGGGAGCTGTTTTTT. It translates to CASSQHPGELFF.